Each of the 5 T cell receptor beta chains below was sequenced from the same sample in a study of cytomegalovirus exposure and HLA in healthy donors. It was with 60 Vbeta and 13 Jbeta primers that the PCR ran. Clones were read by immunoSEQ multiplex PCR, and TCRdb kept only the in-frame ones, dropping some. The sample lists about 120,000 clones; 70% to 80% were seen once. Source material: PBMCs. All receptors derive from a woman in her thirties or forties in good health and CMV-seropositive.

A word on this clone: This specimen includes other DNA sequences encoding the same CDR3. The CDR3 region is CAIRREEGSPLHF. The CDR3 DNA reads as TGTGCCATCAGACGGGAGGAGGGTTCACCCCTCCACTTT. The chain joins TRBV10-3 to TRBJ1-6; D unresolved. V shed 6 bases and J shed 9 bases, with 12 bases lying between them. The length of the CDR3 is 13 residues. The germline gives CDR1 ENHRY, CDR2 SYGVKD.

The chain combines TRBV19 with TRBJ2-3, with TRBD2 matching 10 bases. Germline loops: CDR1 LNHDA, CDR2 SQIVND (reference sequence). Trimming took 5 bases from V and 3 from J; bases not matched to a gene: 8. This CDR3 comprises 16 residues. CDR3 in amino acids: CASSFRTSGRTDTQYF. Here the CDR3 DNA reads TGTGCCAGTAGTTTCCGGACTAGCGGAAGAACAGATACGCAGTATTTT.

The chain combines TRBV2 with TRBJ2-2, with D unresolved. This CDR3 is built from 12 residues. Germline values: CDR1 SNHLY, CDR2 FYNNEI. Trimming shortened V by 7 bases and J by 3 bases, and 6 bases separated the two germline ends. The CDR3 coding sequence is TGTGCCAGCACAGGTGACACCGGGGAGCTGTTTTTT. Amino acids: CASTGDTGELFF.

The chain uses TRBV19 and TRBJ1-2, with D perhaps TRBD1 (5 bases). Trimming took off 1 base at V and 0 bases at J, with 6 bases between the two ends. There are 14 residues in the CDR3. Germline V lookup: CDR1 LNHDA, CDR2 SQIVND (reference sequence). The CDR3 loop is CASSIGTPNYGYTF. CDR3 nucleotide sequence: TGTGCCAGTAGTATAGGGACACCTAACTATGGCTACACCTTC.

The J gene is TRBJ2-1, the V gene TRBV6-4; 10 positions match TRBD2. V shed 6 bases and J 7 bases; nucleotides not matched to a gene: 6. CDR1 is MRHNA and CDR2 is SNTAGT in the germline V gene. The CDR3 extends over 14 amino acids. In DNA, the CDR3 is TGTGCCAGCAGCCGGACTAGCGGAGATAATGAGCAGTTCTTC. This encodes CASSRTSGDNEQFF.